The sequence of this TCR beta chain was determined in a study of T cell repertoires in aging, cancer and after chemotherapy. About the study: Six age groups, ranging from 30 or younger to 70 or older, included the donors. Healthy donor repertoires were recorded over several months to years and showed clear clonal overlap.

The study's findings and limits: Median generation probability rose over the chemotherapy interval in each cancer cohort, suggesting rebound thymic output.

With regard to this clonotype: What it binds is unknown.

Amplification of TCR beta used genomic DNA extracted from peripheral blood. Multiplex touch-down PCR with TRB-A/B primers amplified rearranged V-D-J TRB sequences. One entry per CDR3 protein results from TCRdb running MiXCR on the multiplex PCR reads. The sample lists approximately 600 distinct CDR3 sequences, roughly 28% occurring once. The sample comprised blood. This clonotype was sampled from a human donor in good health.

Written as DNA, the CDR3 is TGTGCCAGCCGCGGTGGAGTGGCGGGAGGGCCGGAGCAGTACTTC. Translated: CASRGGVAGGPEQYF. V is TRBV7-2 and J is TRBJ2-7, with 9 bases fitting TRBD2. The germline V gene encodes CDR1 SGHTA and CDR2 FQGNSA. The CDR3 contains 15 residues. The junction had 15 bases not matched to a gene; V was cut back by 8 bases and J by 7 bases.